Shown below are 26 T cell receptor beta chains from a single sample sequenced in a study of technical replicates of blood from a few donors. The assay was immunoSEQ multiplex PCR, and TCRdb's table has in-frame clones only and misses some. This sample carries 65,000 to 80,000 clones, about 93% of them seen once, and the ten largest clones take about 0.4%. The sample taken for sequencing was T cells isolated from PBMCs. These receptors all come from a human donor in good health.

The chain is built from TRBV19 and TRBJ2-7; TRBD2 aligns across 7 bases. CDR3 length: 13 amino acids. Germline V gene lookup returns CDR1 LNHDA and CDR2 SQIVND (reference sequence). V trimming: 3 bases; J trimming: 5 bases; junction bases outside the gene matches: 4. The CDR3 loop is CASSIGGSHEQYF. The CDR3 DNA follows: TGTGCCAGTAGTATCGGCGGGAGCCACGAGCAGTACTTC.

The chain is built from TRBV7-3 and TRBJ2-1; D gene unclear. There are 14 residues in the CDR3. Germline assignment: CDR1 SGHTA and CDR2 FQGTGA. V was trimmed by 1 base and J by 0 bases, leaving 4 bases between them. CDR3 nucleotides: TGTGCCAGCAGCTTAAAGAGCTCCTACAATGAGCAGTTCTTC. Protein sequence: CASSLKSSYNEQFF.

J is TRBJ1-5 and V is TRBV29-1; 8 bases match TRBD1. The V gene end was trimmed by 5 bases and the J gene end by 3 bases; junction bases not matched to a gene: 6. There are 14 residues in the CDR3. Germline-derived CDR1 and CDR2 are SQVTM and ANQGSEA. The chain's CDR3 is CSVSGTGLNQPQHF. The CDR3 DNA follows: TGCAGCGTTTCCGGGACAGGCCTCAATCAGCCCCAGCATTTT.

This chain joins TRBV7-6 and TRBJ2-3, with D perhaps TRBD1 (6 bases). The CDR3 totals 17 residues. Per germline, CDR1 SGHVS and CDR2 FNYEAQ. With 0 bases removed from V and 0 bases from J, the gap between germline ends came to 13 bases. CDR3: CASSLARLDSSTDTQYF. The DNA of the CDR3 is TGTGCCAGCAGCTTAGCTCGCCTGGACAGCAGCACAGATACGCAGTATTTT.

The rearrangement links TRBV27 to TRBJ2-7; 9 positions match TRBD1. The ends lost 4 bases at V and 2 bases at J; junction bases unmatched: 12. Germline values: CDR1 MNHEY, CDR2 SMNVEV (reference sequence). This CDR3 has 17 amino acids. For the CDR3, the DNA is TGTGCCAGCAGTTCGACGGACAGGGGAATCGGAACCTACGAGCAGTACTTC. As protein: CASSSTDRGIGTYEQYF.

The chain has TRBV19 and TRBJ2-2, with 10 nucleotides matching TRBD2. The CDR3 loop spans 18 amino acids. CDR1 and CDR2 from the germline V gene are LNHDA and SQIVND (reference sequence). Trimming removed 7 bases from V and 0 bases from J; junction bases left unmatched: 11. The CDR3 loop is CASTLLAGEGTNTGELFF. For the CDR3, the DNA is TGTGCCAGTACCCTTCTAGCGGGAGAGGGAACGAACACCGGGGAGCTGTTTTTT.

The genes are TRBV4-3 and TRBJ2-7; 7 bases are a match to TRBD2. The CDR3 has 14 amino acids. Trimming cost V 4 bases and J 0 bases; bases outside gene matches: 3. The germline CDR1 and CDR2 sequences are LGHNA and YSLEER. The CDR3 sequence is CASSPRTSSYEQYF. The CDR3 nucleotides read TGCGCCAGCAGCCCCCGGACTAGCTCCTACGAGCAGTACTTC.

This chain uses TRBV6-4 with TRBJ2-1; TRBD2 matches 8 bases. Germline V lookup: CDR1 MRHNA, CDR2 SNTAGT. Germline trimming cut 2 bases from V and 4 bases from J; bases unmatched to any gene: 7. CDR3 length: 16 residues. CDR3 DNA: TGTGCCAGCAGTGACGTTATGAGCGGGAGTTACAATGAGCAGTTCTTC. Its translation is CASSDVMSGSYNEQFF.

The CDR3 here is CASSLKGVYGYTF. CDR3 DNA sequence: TGTGCCAGCAGCTTAAAGGGAGTCTATGGCTACACCTTC. This chain connects TRBV11-1 to TRBJ1-2; D not certain. The V end was cut by 2 bases, the J end by 4 bases, with 8 bases between. CDR3 length: 13 amino acids. Germline assignment: CDR1 SGHAT and CDR2 FQDESV (reference sequence).

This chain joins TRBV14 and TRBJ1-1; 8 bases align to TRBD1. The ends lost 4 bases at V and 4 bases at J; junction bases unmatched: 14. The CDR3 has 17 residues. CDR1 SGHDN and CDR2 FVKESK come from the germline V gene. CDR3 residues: CASSPDTGGRHGTEAFF. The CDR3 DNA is TGTGCCAGCAGCCCAGACACAGGGGGACGCCACGGCACTGAAGCTTTCTTT.

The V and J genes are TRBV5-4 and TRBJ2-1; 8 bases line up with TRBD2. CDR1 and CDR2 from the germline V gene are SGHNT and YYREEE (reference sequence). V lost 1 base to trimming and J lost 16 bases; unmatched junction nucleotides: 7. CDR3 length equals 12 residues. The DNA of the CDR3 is TGTGCCAGCAGCTTGAAAGCGGGAGAAGGTTTCTTC. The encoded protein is CASSLKAGEGFF. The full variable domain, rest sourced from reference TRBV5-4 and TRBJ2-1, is ETGVTQSPTHLIKTRGQQVTLRCSSQSGHNTVSWYQQALGQGPQFIFQYYREEENGRGNFPPRFSGLQFPNYSSELNVNALELDDSALYLCASSLKAGEGFFGPGTRLTVL.

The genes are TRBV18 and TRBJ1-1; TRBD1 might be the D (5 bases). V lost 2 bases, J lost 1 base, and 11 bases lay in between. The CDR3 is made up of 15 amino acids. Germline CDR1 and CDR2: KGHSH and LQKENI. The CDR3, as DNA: TGTGCCAGCTCACCATCATTGGGGGGGAACACTGAAGCTTTCTTT. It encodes CASSPSLGGNTEAFF.

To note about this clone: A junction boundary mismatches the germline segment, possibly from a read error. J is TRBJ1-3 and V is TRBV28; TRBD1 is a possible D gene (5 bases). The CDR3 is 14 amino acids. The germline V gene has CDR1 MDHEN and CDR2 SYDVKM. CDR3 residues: CASSLRGTGNTIYF. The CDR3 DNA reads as TGTGCCAGCAGTTTAAGGGGCACTGGGAACACCATATATTTT. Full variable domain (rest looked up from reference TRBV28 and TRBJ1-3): DVKVTQSSRYLVKRTGEKVFLECVQDMDHENMFWYRQDPGLGLRLIYFSYDVKMKEKGDIPEGYSVSREKKERFSLILESASTNQTSMYLCASSLRGTGNTIYFGEGSWLTVV.

The CDR3 DNA sequence: TGTGCCTGGAGTGTAACTAGCTACGAGCAGTACTTC. Protein sequence: CAWSVTSYEQYF. This chain uses TRBV30 with TRBJ2-7; perhaps TRBD2 as D (5 bases). Germline lookup yields CDR1 GTSNPN and CDR2 SVGIG (reference sequence). V lost 0 bases to trimming and J lost 3 bases, with 6 bases between them. The CDR3 sequence is 12 residues long.

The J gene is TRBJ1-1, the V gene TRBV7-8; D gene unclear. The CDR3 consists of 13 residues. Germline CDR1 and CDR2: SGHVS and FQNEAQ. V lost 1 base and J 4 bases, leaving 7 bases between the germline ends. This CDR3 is CASSLGTATEAFF. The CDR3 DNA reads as TGTGCCAGCAGCTTAGGTACAGCCACTGAAGCTTTCTTT.

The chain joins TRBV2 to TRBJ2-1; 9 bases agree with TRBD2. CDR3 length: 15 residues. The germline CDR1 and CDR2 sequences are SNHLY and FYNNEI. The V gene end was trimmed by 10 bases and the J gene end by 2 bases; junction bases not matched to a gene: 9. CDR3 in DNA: TGTGCCACCTTAAATAGCGGGAGTACCTACAATGAGCAGTTCTTC. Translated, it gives CATLNSGSTYNEQFF.

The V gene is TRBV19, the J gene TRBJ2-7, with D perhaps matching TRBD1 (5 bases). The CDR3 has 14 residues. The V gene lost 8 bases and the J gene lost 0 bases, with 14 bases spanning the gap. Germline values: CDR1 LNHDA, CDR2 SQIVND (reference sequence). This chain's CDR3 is CASGEAGFSYEQYF. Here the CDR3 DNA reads TGTGCCAGTGGTGAGGCAGGGTTCTCCTACGAGCAGTACTTC.

The CDR3 spells CASSASSGTVYEKLFF. The CDR3 DNA reads as TGTGCCAGCAGCGCATCCTCCGGGACAGTCTACGAAAAACTGTTTTTT. The rearrangement links TRBV9 to TRBJ1-4, with 7 bases matching TRBD1. This CDR3 is 16 amino acids long. Losses at the gene ends were 3 bases for V and 8 bases for J; bases not matched to a gene: 13. Germline CDR1 SGDLS, CDR2 YYNGEE.

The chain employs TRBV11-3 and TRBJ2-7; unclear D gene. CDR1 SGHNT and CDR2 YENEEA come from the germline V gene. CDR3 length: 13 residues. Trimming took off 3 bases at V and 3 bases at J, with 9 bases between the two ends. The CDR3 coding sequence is TGTGCCAGCAGCTTCCAGTTATACTACGAGCAGTACTTC. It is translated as CASSFQLYYEQYF.

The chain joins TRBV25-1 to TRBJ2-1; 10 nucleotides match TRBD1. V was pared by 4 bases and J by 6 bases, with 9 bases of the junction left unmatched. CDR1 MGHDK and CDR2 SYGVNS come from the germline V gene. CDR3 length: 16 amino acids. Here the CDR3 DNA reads TGTGCCAGCAGTGGGGTAGGGGACAGGGGTGTCAATGAGCAGTTCTTC. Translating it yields CASSGVGDRGVNEQFF.

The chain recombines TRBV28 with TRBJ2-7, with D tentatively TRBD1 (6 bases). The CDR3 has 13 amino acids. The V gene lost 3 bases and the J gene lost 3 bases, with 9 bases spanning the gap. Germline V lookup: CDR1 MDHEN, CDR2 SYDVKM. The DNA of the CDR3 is TGTGCCAGCAGTTTTGCACAGGGCTACGAGCAGTACTTC. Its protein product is CASSFAQGYEQYF. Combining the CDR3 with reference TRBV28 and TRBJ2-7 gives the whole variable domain DVKVTQSSRYLVKRTGEKVFLECVQDMDHENMFWYRQDPGLGLRLIYFSYDVKMKEKGDIPEGYSVSREKKERFSLILESASTNQTSMYLCASSFAQGYEQYFGPGTRLTVT.

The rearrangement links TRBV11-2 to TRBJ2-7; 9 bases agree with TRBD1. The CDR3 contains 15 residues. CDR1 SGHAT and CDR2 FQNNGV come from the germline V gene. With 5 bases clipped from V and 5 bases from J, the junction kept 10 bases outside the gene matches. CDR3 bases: TGTGCCAGCAGCAACTTGGGACAGGGTTTCCACGAGCAGTACTTC. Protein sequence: CASSNLGQGFHEQYF.

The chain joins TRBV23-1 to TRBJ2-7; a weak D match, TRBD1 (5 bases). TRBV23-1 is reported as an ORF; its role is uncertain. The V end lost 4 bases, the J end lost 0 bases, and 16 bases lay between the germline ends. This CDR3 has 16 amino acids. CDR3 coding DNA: TGCGCCAGCAGTCCCTTCGCAGGGATCACCTCCTACGAGCAGTACTTC. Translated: CASSPFAGITSYEQYF.

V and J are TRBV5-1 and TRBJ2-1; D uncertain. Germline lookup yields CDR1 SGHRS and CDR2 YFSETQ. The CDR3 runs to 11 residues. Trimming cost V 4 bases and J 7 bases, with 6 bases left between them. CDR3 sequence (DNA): TGCGCCAGCAGCCTCGGGAATGAGCAGTTCTTC. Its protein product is CASSLGNEQFF.

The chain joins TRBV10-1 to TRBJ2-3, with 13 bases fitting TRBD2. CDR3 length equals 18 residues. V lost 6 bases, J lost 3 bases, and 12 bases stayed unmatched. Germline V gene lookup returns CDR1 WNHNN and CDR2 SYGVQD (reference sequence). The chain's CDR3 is CASRSPSGTSGVTDTQYF. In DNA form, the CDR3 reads TGCGCCAGCAGGTCTCCCTCCGGGACTAGCGGGGTAACAGATACGCAGTATTTT.

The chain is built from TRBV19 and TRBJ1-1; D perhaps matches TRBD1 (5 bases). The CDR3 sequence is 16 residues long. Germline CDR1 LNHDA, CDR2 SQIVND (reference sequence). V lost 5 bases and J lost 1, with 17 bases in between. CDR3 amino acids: CASSPGGGWRNTEAFF. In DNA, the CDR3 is TGTGCCAGTAGTCCCGGTGGGGGGTGGAGGAACACTGAAGCTTTCTTT.